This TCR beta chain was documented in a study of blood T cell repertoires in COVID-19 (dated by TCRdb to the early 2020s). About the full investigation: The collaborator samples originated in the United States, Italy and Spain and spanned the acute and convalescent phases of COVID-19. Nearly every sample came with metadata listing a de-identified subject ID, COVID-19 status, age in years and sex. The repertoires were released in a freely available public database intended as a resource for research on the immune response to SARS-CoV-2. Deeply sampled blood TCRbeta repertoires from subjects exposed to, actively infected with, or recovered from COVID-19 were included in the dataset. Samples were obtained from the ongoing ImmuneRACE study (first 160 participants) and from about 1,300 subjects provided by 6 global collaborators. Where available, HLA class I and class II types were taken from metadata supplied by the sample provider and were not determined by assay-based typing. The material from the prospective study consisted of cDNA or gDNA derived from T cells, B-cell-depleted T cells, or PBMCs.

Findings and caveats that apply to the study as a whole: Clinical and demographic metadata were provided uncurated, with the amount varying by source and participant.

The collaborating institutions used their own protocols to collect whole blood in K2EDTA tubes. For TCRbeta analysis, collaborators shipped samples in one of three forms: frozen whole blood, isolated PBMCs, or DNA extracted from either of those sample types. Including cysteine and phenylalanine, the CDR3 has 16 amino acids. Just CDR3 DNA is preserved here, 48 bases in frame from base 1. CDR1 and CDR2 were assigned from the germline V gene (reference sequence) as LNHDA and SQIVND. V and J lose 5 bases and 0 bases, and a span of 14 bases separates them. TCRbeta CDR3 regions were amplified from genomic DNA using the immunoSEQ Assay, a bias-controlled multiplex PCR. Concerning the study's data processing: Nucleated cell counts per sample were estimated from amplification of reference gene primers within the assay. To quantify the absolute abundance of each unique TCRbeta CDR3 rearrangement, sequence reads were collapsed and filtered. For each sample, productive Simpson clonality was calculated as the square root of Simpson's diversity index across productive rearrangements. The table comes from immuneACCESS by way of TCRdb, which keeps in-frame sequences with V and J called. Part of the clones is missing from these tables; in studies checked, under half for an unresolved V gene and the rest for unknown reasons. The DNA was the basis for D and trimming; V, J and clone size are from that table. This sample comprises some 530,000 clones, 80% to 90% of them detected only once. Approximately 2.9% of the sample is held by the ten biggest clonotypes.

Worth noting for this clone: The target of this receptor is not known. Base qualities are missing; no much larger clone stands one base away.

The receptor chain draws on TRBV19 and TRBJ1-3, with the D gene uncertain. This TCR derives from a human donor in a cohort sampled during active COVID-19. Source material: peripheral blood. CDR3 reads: CASSAHLPSSGNTIYF. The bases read TGTGCCAGTAGTGCCCACCTACCGAGCTCTGGAAACACCATATATTTT.